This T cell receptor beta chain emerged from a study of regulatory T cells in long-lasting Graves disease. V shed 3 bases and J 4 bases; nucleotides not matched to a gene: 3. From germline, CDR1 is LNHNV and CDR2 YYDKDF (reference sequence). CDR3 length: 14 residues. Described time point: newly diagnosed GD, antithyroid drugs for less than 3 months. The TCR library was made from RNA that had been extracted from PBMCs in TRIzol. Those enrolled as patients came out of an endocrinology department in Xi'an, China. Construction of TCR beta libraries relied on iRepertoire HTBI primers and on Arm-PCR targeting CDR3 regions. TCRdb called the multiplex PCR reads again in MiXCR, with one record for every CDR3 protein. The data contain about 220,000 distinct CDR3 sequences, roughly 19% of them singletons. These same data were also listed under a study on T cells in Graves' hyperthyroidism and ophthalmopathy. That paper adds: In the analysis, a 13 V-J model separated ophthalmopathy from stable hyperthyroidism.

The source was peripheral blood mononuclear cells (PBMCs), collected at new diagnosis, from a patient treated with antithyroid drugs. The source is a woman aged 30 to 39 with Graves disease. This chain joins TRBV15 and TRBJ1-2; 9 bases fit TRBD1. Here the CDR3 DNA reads TGTGCCACCAGCAGCGTGGACAGGGGCTATGGCTACACCTTC. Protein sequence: CATSSVDRGYGYTF.